The subject of this entry is one T cell receptor (beta chain). Antigen unknown. V lost 7 bases and J lost 4, with 19 bases in between. Germline lookup yields CDR1 SNHLY and CDR2 FYNNEI. The CDR3 runs 15 residues. Only in-frame clones appear in the TCRdb table, and some are missing; sequencing was by immunoSEQ multiplex PCR. The data show 130,000 to 150,000 clones, approximately 89% seen once. This specimen comes from a study of T cell responses to AZD1222 COVID-19 vaccine. Regarding the study as a whole: Scientists sampled the repertoires only once the peak T cell response had passed. Breadth and depth of Spike-specific TCRs rose after two AZD1222 doses.

Sequenced here: peripheral blood, sampled on day 0 of MenACWY control vaccination. The TCR was taken from an adult in good health. V is TRBV2 and J is TRBJ1-2; the D gene is possibly TRBD1 (6 bases). CDR3 DNA sequence: TGTGCCAGCACTCAAACGGAGGGGGGAAGCTATGGCTACACCTTC. The encoded protein is CASTQTEGGSYGYTF. The full variable domain, its missing parts supplied by reference TRBV2 and TRBJ1-2, is EPEVTQTPSHQVTQMGQEVILRCVPISNHLYFYWYRQILGQKVEFLVSFYNNEISEKSEIFDDQFSVERPDGSNFTLKIRSTKLEDSAMYFCASTQTEGGSYGYTFGSGTRLTVV.